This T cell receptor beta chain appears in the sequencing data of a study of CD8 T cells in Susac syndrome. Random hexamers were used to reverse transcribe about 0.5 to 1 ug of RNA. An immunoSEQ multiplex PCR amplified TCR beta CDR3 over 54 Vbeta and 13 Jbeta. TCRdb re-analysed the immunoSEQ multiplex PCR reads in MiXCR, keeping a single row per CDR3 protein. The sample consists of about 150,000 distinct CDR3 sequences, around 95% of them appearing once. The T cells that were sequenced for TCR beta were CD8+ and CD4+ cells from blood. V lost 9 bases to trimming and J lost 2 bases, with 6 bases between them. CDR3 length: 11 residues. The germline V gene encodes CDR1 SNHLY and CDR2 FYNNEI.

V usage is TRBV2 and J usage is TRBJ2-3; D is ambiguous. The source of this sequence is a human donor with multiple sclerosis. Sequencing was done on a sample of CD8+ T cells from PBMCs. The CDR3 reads CASETTDTQYF. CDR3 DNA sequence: TGTGCCAGTGAGACCACAGATACGCAGTATTTT.